This TCR beta chain was documented in a study of a mutant IDH1 vaccine in newly diagnosed glioma. The time point denotes: week 11, during vaccination. A 20-mer mutant IDH1 peptide at 300 ug was injected subcutaneously with topical imiquimod. Details on this clone: Its antigen is unknown.

Germline CDR1 MDHEN, CDR2 SYDVKM. Germline trimming cut 7 bases from V and 2 bases from J; bases unmatched to any gene: 10. The CDR3 is made up of 16 amino acids. Only in-frame clones appear in the TCRdb table, and some are missing; sequencing was by immunoSEQ multiplex PCR. This sample carries fewer than 70,000 clones, about nine tenths of them seen once, and the ten largest clones take 1.5% to 2.5%. The receptor was derived from a man aged 35 to 55 with glioma. Here the sequenced sample was PBMCs, taken from a glioma patient whose treatment included an IDH1 peptide vaccine. V is TRBV28 and J is TRBJ2-1; the match to TRBD2 covers 8 bases. The CDR3 region has the DNA TGTGCCAGCAACTCCGGGGGGGGAGGCCCCTACAATGAGCAGTTCTTC. This encodes CASNSGGGGPYNEQFF.